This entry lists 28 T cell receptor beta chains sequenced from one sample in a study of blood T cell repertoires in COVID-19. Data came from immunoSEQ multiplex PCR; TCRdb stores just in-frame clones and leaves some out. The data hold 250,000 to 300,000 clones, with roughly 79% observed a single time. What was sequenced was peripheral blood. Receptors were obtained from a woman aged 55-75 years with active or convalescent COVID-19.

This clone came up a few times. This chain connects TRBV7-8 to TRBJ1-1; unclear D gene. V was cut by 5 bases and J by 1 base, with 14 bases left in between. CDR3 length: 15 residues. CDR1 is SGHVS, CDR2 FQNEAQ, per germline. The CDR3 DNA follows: TGTGCCAGCAGCCTAAGTCCCTCAGGGAACACTGAAGCTTTCTTT. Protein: CASSLSPSGNTEAFF.

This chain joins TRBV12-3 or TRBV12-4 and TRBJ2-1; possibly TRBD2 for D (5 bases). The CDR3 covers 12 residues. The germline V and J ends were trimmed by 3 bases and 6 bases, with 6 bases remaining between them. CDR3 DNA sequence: TGTGCCAGCAGTTTGGGAGTCAATGAGCAGTTCTTC. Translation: CASSLGVNEQFF.

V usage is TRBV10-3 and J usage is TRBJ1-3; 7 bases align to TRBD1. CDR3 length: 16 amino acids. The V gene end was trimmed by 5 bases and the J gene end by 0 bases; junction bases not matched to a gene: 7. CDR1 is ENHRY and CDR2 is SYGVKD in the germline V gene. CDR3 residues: CAISSQGTFSGNTIYF. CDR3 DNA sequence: TGTGCCATCAGTTCACAGGGGACCTTCTCTGGAAACACCATATATTTT.

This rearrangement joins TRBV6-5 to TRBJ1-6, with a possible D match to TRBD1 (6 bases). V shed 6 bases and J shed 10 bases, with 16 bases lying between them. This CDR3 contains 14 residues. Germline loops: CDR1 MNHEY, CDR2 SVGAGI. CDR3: CASRLPGHISPLHF. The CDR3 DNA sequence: TGTGCCAGCAGACTCCCGGGACATATCTCACCCCTCCACTTT.

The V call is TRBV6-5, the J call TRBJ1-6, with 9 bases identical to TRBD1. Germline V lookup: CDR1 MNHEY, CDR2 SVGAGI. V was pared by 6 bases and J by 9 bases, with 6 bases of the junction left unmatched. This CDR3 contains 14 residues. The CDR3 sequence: CASRRDRDGSPLHF. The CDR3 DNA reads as TGTGCCAGCAGGAGGGACAGGGATGGTTCACCCCTCCACTTT.

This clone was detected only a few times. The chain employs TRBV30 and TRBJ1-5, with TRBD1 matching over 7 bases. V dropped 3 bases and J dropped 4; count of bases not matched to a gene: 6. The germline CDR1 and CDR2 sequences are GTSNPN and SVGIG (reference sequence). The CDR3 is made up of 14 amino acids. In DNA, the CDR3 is TGTGCCTGGAGCCCCGGGACAGTAAATCAGCCCCAGCATTTT. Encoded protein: CAWSPGTVNQPQHF.

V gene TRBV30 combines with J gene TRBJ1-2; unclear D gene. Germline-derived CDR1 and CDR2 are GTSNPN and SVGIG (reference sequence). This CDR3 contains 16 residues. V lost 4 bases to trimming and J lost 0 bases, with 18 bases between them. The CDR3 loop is CAWNHPGVGTNYGYTF. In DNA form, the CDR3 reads TGTGCCTGGAACCACCCGGGAGTAGGAACTAACTATGGCTACACCTTC. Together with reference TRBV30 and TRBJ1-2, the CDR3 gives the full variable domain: SQTIHQWPATLVQPVGSPLSLECTVEGTSNPNLYWYRQAAGRGLQLLFYSVGIGQISSEVPQNLSASRPQDRQFILSSKKLLLSDSGFYLCAWNHPGVGTNYGYTFGSGTRLTVV.

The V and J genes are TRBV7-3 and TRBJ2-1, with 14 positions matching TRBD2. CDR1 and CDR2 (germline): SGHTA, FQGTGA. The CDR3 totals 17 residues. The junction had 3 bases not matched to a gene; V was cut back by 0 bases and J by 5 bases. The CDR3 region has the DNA TGTGCCAGCAGCTTAACGCTGGGACTAGCGGGGGACAATGAGCAGTTCTTC. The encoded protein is CASSLTLGLAGDNEQFF.

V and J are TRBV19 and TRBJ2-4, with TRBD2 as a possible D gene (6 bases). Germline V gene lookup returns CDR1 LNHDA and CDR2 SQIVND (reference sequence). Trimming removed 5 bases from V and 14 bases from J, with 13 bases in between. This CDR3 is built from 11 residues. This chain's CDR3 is CASSSGGPKYF. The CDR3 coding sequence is TGTGCCAGTAGTTCCGGGGGACCTAAGTACTTC.

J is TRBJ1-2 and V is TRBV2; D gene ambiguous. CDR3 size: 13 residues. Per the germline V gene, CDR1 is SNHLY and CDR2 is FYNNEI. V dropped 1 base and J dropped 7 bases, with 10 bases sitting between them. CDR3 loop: CASSEGGGSGYTF. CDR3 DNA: TGTGCCAGCAGTGAAGGGGGAGGAAGTGGCTACACCTTC.

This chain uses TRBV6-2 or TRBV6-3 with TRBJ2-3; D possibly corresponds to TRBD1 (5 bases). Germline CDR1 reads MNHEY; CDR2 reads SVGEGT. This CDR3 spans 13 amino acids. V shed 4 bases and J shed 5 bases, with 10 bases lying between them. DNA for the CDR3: TGTGCCAGCAGTTTTAACAGGATAGATACGCAGTATTTT. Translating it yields CASSFNRIDTQYF.

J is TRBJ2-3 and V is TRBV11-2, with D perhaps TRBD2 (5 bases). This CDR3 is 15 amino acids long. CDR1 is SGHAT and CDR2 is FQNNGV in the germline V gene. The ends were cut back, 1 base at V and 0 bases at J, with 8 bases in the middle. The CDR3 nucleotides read TGTGCCAGCAGCTTAGTGTGGACTAGCACAGATACGCAGTATTTT. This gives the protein CASSLVWTSTDTQYF.

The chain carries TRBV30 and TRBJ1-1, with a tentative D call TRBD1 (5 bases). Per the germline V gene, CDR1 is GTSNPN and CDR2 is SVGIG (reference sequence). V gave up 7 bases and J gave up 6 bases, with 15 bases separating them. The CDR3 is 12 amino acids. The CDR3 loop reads CAYRTGDAEAFF. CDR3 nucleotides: TGTGCCTATCGAACGGGGGACGCTGAAGCTTTCTTT.

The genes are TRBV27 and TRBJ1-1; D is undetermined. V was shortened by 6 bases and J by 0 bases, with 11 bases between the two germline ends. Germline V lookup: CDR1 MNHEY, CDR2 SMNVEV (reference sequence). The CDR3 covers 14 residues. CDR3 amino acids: CASRNRFMNTEAFF. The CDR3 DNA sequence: TGTGCCAGCAGGAACAGATTCATGAACACTGAAGCTTTCTTT.

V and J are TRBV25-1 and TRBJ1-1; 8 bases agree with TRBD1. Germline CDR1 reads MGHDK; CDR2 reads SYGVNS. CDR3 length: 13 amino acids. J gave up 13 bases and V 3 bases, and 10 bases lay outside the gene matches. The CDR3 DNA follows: TGTGCCAGCAGTGACAGGGGGCCCCTGTTGGTTTTCTTT. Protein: CASSDRGPLLVFF. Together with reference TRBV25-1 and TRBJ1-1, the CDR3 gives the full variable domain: EADIYQTPRYLVIGTGKKITLECSQTMGHDKMYWYQQDPGMELHLIHYSYGVNSTEKGDLSSESTVSRIRTEHFPLTLESARPSHTSQYLCASSDRGPLLVFFGQGTRLTVV.

The CDR3 coding sequence is TGTGCCAGCAGCCTCGCGCATGGGCAGGGGTACCAGCAGTACTTC. This sequence encodes CASSLAHGQGYQQYF. The chain is built from TRBV7-9 and TRBJ2-7, with TRBD1 as a possible D gene (6 bases). The CDR3 runs to 15 residues. Looked up from germline, CDR1 is SEHNR and CDR2 is FQNEAQ (reference sequence). V dropped 5 bases and J dropped 8 bases, with 22 bases sitting between them. Variable domain in full (rest from reference TRBV7-9 and TRBJ2-7): DTGVSQNPRHKITKRGQNVTFRCDPISEHNRLYWYRQTLGQGPEFLTYFQNEAQLEKSRLLSDRFSAERPKGSFSTLEIQRTEQGDSAMYLCASSLAHGQGYQQYFGPGTRLTVT.

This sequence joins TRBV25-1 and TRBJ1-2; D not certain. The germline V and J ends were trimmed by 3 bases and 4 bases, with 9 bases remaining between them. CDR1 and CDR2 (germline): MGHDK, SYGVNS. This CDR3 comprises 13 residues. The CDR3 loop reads CASSDSSLYGYTF. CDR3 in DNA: TGTGCCAGCAGTGACAGTTCCCTCTATGGCTACACCTTC.

This CDR3 reads CASSEEGARQPQHF. The DNA of the CDR3 is TGTGCCAGCAGTGAAGAGGGGGCGCGACAGCCCCAGCATTTT. The chain links TRBV2 to TRBJ1-5; 7 bases line up with TRBD1. Per the germline V gene, CDR1 is SNHLY and CDR2 is FYNNEI. Trimming took 1 base from V and 7 from J; bases not matched to a gene: 4. The CDR3 length is 14 residues.

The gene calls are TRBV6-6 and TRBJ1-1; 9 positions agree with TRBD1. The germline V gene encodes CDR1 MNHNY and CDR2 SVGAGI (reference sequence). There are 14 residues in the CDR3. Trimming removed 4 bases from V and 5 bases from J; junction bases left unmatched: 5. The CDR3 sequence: CASSSGTGRTEAFF. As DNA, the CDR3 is TGTGCCAGCAGTTCCGGGACAGGGAGAACTGAAGCTTTCTTT.

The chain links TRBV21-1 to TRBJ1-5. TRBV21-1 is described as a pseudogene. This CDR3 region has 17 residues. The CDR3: CASSQGGRGVFGQPQHF. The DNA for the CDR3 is TGTGCCAGCAGCCAAGGCGGGAGGGGGGTTTTTGGTCAGCCCCAGCATTTT.

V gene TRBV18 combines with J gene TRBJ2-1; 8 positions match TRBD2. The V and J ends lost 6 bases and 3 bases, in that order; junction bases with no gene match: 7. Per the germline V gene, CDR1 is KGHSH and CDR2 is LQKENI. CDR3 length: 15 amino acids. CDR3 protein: CASSMGRGGYNEQFF. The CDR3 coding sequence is TGTGCCAGCTCGATGGGACGGGGGGGCTACAATGAGCAGTTCTTC.

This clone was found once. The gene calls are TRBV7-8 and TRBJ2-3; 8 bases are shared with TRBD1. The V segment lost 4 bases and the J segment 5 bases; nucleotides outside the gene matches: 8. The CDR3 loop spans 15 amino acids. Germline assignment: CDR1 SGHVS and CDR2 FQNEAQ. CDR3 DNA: TGTGCCAGCAGCTCCCGAGACAGGGGCGGAGATACGCAGTATTTT. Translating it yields CASSSRDRGGDTQYF.

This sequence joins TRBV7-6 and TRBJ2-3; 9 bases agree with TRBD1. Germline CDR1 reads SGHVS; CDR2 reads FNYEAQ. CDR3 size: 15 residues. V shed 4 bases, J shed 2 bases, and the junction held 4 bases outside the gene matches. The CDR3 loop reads CASSSGQGYTDTQYF. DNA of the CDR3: TGTGCCAGCAGCTCGGGACAGGGTTACACAGATACGCAGTATTTT.

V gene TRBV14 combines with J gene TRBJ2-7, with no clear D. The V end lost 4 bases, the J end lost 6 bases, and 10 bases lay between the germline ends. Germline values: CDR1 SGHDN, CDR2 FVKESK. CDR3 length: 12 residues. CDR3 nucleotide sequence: TGTGCCAGCAGCCGAGGTAGTGGCGAGCAGTACTTC. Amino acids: CASSRGSGEQYF.

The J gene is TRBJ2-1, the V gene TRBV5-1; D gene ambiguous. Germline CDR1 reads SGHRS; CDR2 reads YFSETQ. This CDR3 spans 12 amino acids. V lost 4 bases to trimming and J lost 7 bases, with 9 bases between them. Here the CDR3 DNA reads TGCGCCAGCAGCCGCTCTAGAAATGAGCAGTTCTTC. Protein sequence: CASSRSRNEQFF.

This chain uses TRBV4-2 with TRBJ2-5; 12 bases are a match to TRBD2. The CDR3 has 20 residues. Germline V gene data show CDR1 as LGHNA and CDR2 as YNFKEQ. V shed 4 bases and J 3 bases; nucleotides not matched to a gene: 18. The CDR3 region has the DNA TGTGCCAGCAGCCCCCTCAGACCCGGACTAGCGGGGCGGGGTGAAGAGACCCAGTACTTC. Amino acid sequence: CASSPLRPGLAGRGEETQYF.

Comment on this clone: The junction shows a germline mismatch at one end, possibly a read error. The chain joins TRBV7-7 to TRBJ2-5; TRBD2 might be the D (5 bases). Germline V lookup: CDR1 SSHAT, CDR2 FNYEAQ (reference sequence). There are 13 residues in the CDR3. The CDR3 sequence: CASSSLVRETQYF. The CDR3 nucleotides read TGTGCTAGCAGCTCACTAGTTAGAGAGACCCAGTACTTC.

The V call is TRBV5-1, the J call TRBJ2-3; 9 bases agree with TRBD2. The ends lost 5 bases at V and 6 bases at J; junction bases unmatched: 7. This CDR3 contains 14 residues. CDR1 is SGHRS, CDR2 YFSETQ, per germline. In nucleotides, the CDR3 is TGCGCCAGCAGGTTAGCGGGGGACGCTGATACGCAGTATTTT. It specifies CASRLAGDADTQYF.